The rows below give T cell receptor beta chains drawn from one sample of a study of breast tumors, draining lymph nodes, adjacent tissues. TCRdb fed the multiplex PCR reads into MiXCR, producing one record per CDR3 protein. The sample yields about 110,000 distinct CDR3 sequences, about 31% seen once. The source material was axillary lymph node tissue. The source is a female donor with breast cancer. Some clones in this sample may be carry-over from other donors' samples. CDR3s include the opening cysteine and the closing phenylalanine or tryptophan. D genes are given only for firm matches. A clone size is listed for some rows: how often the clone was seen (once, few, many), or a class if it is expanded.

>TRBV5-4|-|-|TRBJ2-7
TGTGCCAGCAGCTTGGGGAGGTCGAAGCAGTACTTC
CASSLGRSKQYF
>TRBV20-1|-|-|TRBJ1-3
TGCAGTGCTAGTGTCCCCGGACAGTCGCCTGGAAACACCATATATTTT
CSASVPGQSPGNTIYF
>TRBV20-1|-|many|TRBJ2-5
TGCAGTGCTAGAGCCCCCGTGTACCAAGAGACCCAGTACTTC
CSARAPVYQETQYF
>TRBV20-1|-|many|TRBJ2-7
TGCAGTGCTGGGGGCTACGAGCAGTACTTC
CSAGGYEQYF
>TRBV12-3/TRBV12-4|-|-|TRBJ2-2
TGTGCCAGCAGTTTGGCAGGGTTTGGCACCGGGGAGCTGTTTTTT
CASSLAGFGTGELFF
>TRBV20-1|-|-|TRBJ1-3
TGCAGTGCTAGAGACCCCCGTAGGTCTGGAAACACCATATATTTT
CSARDPRRSGNTIYF
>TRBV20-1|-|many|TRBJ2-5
TGCAGTGCCAGGAAACAAGAGACCCAGTACTTC
CSARKQETQYF
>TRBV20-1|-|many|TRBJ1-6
TGCAGTGCCTCCAATGGGGGGAATAATTCACCCCTCCACTTT
CSASNGGNNSPLHF
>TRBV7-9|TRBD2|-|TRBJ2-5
TGTGCCAGCAGCTATCCCGGGACTAGCGGGACCCAGTACTTC
CASSYPGTSGTQYF
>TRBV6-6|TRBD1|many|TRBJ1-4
TGTGCCAGCAGCCCATATATCTACAGGGGACATGAAAAACTGTTTTTT
CASSPYIYRGHEKLFF
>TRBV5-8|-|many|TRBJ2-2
TGTGCCAGCAGGATTTCGAACACCGGGGAGCTGTTTTTT
CASRISNTGELFF
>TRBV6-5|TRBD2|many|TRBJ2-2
TGTGCCAGCGGGCCATGGGGGAGGGACGACACCGGGGAGCTGTTTTTT
CASGPWGRDDTGELFF
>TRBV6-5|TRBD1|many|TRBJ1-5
TGTGCCAGCAGTGCACGAACAGGGGGGAATCAGCCCCAGCATTTT
CASSARTGGNQPQHF
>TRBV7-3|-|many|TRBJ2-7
TGTGCCAGCAGCCAACAGGGCTTCTCCGAGCAGTACTTC
CASSQQGFSEQYF
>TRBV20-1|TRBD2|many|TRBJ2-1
TGCAGTGCCCTCGGACTAGCGGACAATGAGCAGTTCTTC
CSALGLADNEQFF
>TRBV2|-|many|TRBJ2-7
TGTGCCAGCAGTGCCTTAGAGGAGCAGTACTTC
CASSALEEQYF
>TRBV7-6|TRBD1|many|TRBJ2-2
TGTGCCAGCAGCTACTGGGGACAGGGATCTTCCGGGGAGCTGTTTTTT
CASSYWGQGSSGELFF
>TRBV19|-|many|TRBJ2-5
TGTGCCAGTATTTGGGGCAGCAGCCAAGAGACCCAGTACTTC
CASIWGSSQETQYF
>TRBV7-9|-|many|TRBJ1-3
TGTGCCAGCAGTTCGTACGGGGGAAACGCCATATATTTT
CASSSYGGNAIYF
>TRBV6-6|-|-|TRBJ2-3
TGTGCCAGCAGCAGGGTAAGCCTCTCGTGGAACACAGATACGCAGTACTTT
CASSRVSLSWNTDTQYF